A selection of T cell receptor beta chains follows, all from one sample in a study of cytomegalovirus exposure and HLA in healthy donors. TCRdb keeps only in-frame clones here, not all; method: immunoSEQ multiplex PCR. The sample contains roughly 150,000 clones, around 77% of which appear only once. Material: PBMCs. These TCRs come from a man younger than 45 in good health. CDR3s include the opening cysteine and the closing phenylalanine or tryptophan. Each record gives: clone size, D gene, J gene, V gene, CDR3 DNA, CDR3 protein. D genes are given only for firm matches. Not all rows give a size; the values are once, few, many and, for expanded clones, a class.

size: .
D: TRBD1
J: TRBJ2-2
V: TRBV9
DNA: TGTGCCAGCAGCCAGGGACAGGGGGAAGCCGGGGAGCTGTTTTTT
CDR3: CASSQGQGEAGELFF

size: .
D: TRBD1
J: TRBJ1-3
V: TRBV28
DNA: TGTGCCACGAAGGGGGCGCTTTTATTTGGAAACACCATATATTTT
CDR3: CATKGALLFGNTIYF

size: once
D: TRBD1
J: TRBJ1-1
V: TRBV29-1
DNA: TGCAGCGCGCAGGGACAGGGGGCTAGACCTGAAGCTTTCTTT
CDR3: CSAQGQGARPEAFF

size: .
D: .
J: TRBJ2-7
V: TRBV13
DNA: TGTGCCAGCCTTAGCGCAGGAAGGGGGGAGCAGTACTTC
CDR3: CASLSAGRGEQYF

size: .
D: TRBD1
J: TRBJ2-5
V: TRBV2
DNA: TGTGCCAGCAGTCGACAGGGGAGTGGCGAAGAGACCCAGTACTTC
CDR3: CASSRQGSGEETQYF

size: .
D: TRBD2
J: TRBJ2-1
V: TRBV6-5
DNA: TGTGCCAGCAGTCGAACCGGGACTAGCCTCAATGAGCAGTTCTTC
CDR3: CASSRTGTSLNEQFF

size: .
D: .
J: TRBJ2-7
V: TRBV27
DNA: TGTGCCAGCAGCGGCGGGGCGAGCGGCTTTCTCCACGAGCAGTACTTC
CDR3: CASSGGASGFLHEQYF

size: .
D: .
J: TRBJ1-3
V: TRBV7-9
DNA: TGTGCCCACAGGGCTGGCTCTGGAAACACCATATATTTT
CDR3: CAHRAGSGNTIYF

size: .
D: TRBD1
J: TRBJ1-1
V: TRBV6-5
DNA: TGTGCCAGCAGATCCCTCGGGACAGCCCGCGGGGAAGCTTTCTTT
CDR3: CASRSLGTARGEAFF

size: .
D: TRBD2
J: TRBJ2-5
V: TRBV2
DNA: TGTGCCAGCAGTGAGTTGACTAGCGGGATGGGGACCCAGTACTTC
CDR3: CASSELTSGMGTQYF

size: .
D: TRBD2
J: TRBJ2-7
V: TRBV30
DNA: TGTGCCGGTCAGACTAGCGGGAGTGGAGAGCAGTACTTC
CDR3: CAGQTSGSGEQYF

size: few
D: .
J: TRBJ2-7
V: TRBV20-1
DNA: TGCAGTGCTTGGCGGCACTACGAGCAGTACTTC
CDR3: CSAWRHYEQYF

size: .
D: .
J: TRBJ2-2
V: TRBV27
DNA: TGTGCCAGCAGTTTAGGGGCGGCCGTCGCCGGGGAGCTGTTTTTT
CDR3: CASSLGAAVAGELFF

size: .
D: .
J: TRBJ2-7
V: TRBV28
DNA: TGTGCCAGCAGCGACTTAGCCCACTACGAGCAGTACTTC
CDR3: CASSDLAHYEQYF

size: .
D: TRBD2
J: TRBJ2-1
V: TRBV7-9
DNA: TGTGCCAGCAGCTTTCCTAGCGGGGGTACTGACAATGAGCAGTTCTTC
CDR3: CASSFPSGGTDNEQFF

size: .
D: TRBD1
J: TRBJ1-2
V: TRBV14
DNA: TGTGCCAGCAGCCCCGCGCCAGGGGGTTACGGCTACACCTTC
CDR3: CASSPAPGGYGYTF

size: .
D: TRBD2
J: TRBJ2-1
V: TRBV7-6
DNA: TGTGCCAGCAGCCTTGGTGTTAGCGGGCCCTTTACCGCCGCCTACAATGAGCAGTTCTTC
CDR3: CASSLGVSGPFTAAYNEQFF

size: .
D: TRBD1
J: TRBJ2-1
V: TRBV5-6
DNA: TGTGCCAGCAGCTTGGGTCCAGGGGGTGAGCAGTTCTTC
CDR3: CASSLGPGGEQFF

size: .
D: TRBD2
J: TRBJ2-7
V: TRBV18
DNA: TGTGCCAGCTCACCCCTTGGACTAGCGGGGGCCGGCTCCTACGAGCAGTACTTC
CDR3: CASSPLGLAGAGSYEQYF

size: .
D: .
J: TRBJ1-5
V: TRBV29-1
DNA: TGCAGCGTTAGGGCAGGGCCTAATCAGCCCCAGCATTTT
CDR3: CSVRAGPNQPQHF

size: few
D: .
J: TRBJ1-3
V: TRBV5-5
DNA: TGTGCCAGCAGCTTGGGCCGGGACAATCAAGGAAACACCATATATTTT
CDR3: CASSLGRDNQGNTIYF

size: .
D: TRBD2
J: TRBJ2-1
V: TRBV7-2
DNA: TGTGCCAGCAGCTTGGGAAGCGGGAACGATGAGCAGTTCTTC
CDR3: CASSLGSGNDEQFF